The present T cell receptor beta chain was sequenced within a study of cytomegalovirus exposure and HLA in healthy donors. General observations from the study: HLA allele associations emerged for about 18,000 TCR beta sequences in a later analysis, at 0.05 false discovery rate.

This clone has ten or more counts. The antigen remains unidentified. The length of the CDR3 is 12 residues. The germline V gene has CDR1 SGHAT and CDR2 FQDESV (reference sequence). V gave up 8 bases and J gave up 5 bases, with 12 bases separating them. A multiplex PCR was run with 60 Vbeta primers and 13 Jbeta primers. TCRdb keeps only in-frame clones here, not all; method: immunoSEQ multiplex PCR. The data show approximately 100,000 clones, around a tenth seen once. The clonotype was recovered from a man aged 45-65 years in good health and CMV-seropositive. Sequenced input: PBMCs. The rearrangement uses TRBV11-1 and TRBJ2-5; tentative D call: TRBD2 (6 bases). This CDR3 is CASGGARETQYF. The CDR3 DNA reads as TGTGCCAGCGGAGGGGCCCGGGAGACCCAGTACTTC.